This record looks at one TCR beta chain sequence and its context. Antigen: not known. The source of the sample is a study of cytomegalovirus exposure and HLA in healthy donors. On the study more broadly: A subsequent analysis stated that the 100 to 150 validation repertoires were run on the same platform as the approximately 660 first-cohort repertoires. Study observations and caveats: The classifier, whose performance was assessed in both the original and validation cohorts, reportedly diagnosed cytomegalovirus status with high specificity and sensitivity. The listing of 150 to 200 TCR beta chains classed them as cytomegalovirus-associated.

Generated by immunoSEQ multiplex PCR, the TCRdb table keeps only in-frame clones and is missing some. The sample contains roughly 260,000 clones, 90% of which appear only once. From the 120-subject validation cohort, which was separate from the approximately 720-subject first cohort, the donors were drawn. CDR1 and CDR2 (germline): LNHDA, SQIVND (reference sequence). The ends were cut back, 4 bases at V and 0 bases at J, with 13 bases in the middle. The CDR3 loop spans 16 amino acids. Input material: PBMCs. This sequence originates from a woman between 18 and 30 years old in good health and CMV-seronegative. This chain joins TRBV19 and TRBJ2-1, with D perhaps assigned TRBD1 or TRBD2 (7 bases each). The CDR3 DNA reads TGTGCCAGTAGTAGAGACAGGGAGGGCTCCTACAATGAGCAGTTCTTC. The encoded protein is CASSRDREGSYNEQFF.